These 10 T cell receptor beta chains were sequenced from one sample in a study of control samples from healthy donors and cancer patients. Some clones are missing from TCRdb's copy, which holds only in-frame ones; the method was immunoSEQ multiplex PCR. The data hold around 96,000 clones, with over 85% observed a single time. Input material: blood. These receptors were taken from a man younger than 35 in good health.

The chain combines TRBV11-2 with TRBJ2-3; TRBD1 is a possible D gene (5 bases). The length of the CDR3 is 13 residues. Trimming removed 5 bases at V and 6 bases at J, with 12 bases between. The germline gives CDR1 SGHAT, CDR2 FQNNGV. The DNA of the CDR3 is TGTGCCAGCAGCGCCGACAGACATGATACGCAGTATTTT. Translation: CASSADRHDTQYF.

The chain couples TRBV7-9 to TRBJ1-1; the match to TRBD1 covers 12 bases. The CDR3 is 17 amino acids. Germline V lookup: CDR1 SEHNR, CDR2 FQNEAQ (reference sequence). V was pared by 5 bases and J by 2 bases, with 9 bases of the junction left unmatched. CDR3 in amino acids: CASSGGQGAPVNTEAFF. The DNA of the CDR3 is TGTGCCAGCAGCGGGGGACAGGGGGCTCCAGTTAACACTGAAGCTTTCTTT.

V is TRBV7-2 and J is TRBJ2-7; D may be TRBD2 (6 bases). The germline gives CDR1 SGHTA, CDR2 FQGNSA. CDR3 size: 15 residues. The germline V and J ends were trimmed by 5 bases and 0 bases, with 14 bases remaining between them. CDR3 sequence reads: CASSVGTYSSYEQYF. The CDR3 bases are TGTGCCAGCAGCGTGGGGACTTACAGCTCCTACGAGCAGTACTTC.

The rearrangement links TRBV4-3 to TRBJ1-2, with D unclear. Germline V lookup: CDR1 LGHNA, CDR2 YSLEER. Trimming cost V 0 bases and J 3 bases, with 14 bases left between them. This CDR3 contains 16 residues. The CDR3 bases are TGCGCCAGCAGCCAAGATAATCGGGGTCCCGACTATGGCTACACCTTC. Its translation is CASSQDNRGPDYGYTF.

V gene TRBV21-1 combines with J gene TRBJ2-7; the table's D call TRBD1 went unverified against the DNA. TRBV21-1 is assigned pseudogene status. There are 15 residues in the CDR3. Here the CDR3 reads CASSKEGHSSYEQYF. CDR3 bases: TGTGCCAGCAGCAAAGAGGGACACAGCTCCTACGAGCAGTACTTC.

The gene calls are TRBV12-3 or TRBV12-4 and TRBJ1-1; D gene unclear. The V end was cut by 6 bases, the J end by 3 bases, with 8 bases between. The CDR3 loop spans 12 amino acids. CDR3 region: CASSPYHTEAFF. Here the CDR3 DNA reads TGTGCCAGCAGCCCTTATCACACTGAAGCTTTCTTT.

The chain combines TRBV6-5 with TRBJ2-1; 7 nucleotides align to TRBD2. Looked up from germline, CDR1 is MNHEY and CDR2 is SVGAGI. The V gene end was trimmed by 1 base and the J gene end by 8 bases; junction bases not matched to a gene: 8. This CDR3 comprises 15 residues. CDR3 nucleotides: TGTGCCAGCAGTTACTTGGCGGGAGTGAGGGATGAGCAGTTCTTC. Its protein is CASSYLAGVRDEQFF.

This chain links TRBV11-2 with TRBJ2-7; D gene uncertain. There are 13 residues in the CDR3. Germline V CDR1 and CDR2: SGHAT, FQNNGV. V was cut by 1 base and J by 3 bases, with 7 bases left in between. CDR3 loop: CASSLGVDYEQYF. DNA for the CDR3: TGTGCCAGCAGCTTAGGCGTTGACTACGAGCAGTACTTC.

The CDR3 reads CASSQGFFEKLFF. The CDR3, as DNA: TGTGCCAGCAGTCAGGGGTTTTTTGAAAAACTGTTTTTT. The V call is TRBV27, the J call TRBJ1-4; a weak D match, TRBD1 (6 bases). Germline values: CDR1 MNHEY, CDR2 SMNVEV (reference sequence). The length of the CDR3 is 13 residues. V lost 5 bases and J 7 bases, leaving 11 bases between the germline ends.

The chain recombines TRBV2 with TRBJ1-1; a possible D gene is TRBD1 (6 bases). The CDR3 extends over 12 amino acids. V was cut by 7 bases and J by 5 bases, with 11 bases left in between. Per germline, CDR1 SNHLY and CDR2 FYNNEI. This CDR3 reads CASNPQGTEAFF. In nucleotides, the CDR3 is TGTGCCAGCAATCCACAGGGAACTGAAGCTTTCTTT. The variable domain in full, completed from reference TRBV2 and TRBJ1-1, reads EPEVTQTPSHQVTQMGQEVILRCVPISNHLYFYWYRQILGQKVEFLVSFYNNEISEKSEIFDDQFSVERPDGSNFTLKIRSTKLEDSAMYFCASNPQGTEAFFGQGTRLTVV.